This note documents a single T cell receptor (beta chain) sequence. Its antigen is unidentified. The data stem from a study of cytomegalovirus exposure and HLA in healthy donors. Notes on the study in general: Because they were indistinguishable, some V segments, including TRBV6-2 and TRBV6-3, were excluded.

Primers included in the PCR were 60 Vbeta and 13 Jbeta primers. Profiling relied on immunoSEQ multiplex PCR, and the TCRdb table lists in-frame clones only, not all of them. The table lists over 120,000 clones. Deletions cut 4 bases from V and 0 bases from J, with 4 bases between. CDR1 and CDR2 (germline): MNHEY, SVGAGI. CDR3 length: 13 residues. The origin of this receptor is a male donor in good health and CMV-seronegative. The specimen sequenced was PBMCs. The chain joins TRBV6-5 to TRBJ1-5, with D hard to call. The CDR3 reads CASSSNSNQPQHF. The CDR3 DNA reads TGTGCCAGCAGTTCCAATAGCAATCAGCCCCAGCATTTT.